Presented here are 20 T cell receptor beta chains from one specimen sequenced in a study of OX40 agonist ivuxolimab in advanced cancers. The table came from immunoSEQ multiplex PCR; TCRdb's copy has only in-frame clones and leaves some out. The table shows tens of thousands of clones, with about 86% occurring only once. The starting material was CD4+ or CD8+ T cells sorted from blood, obtained in a trial of the OX40 agonist ivuxolimab. Receptors were obtained from an adult with an advanced solid tumor such as melanoma, head and neck, liver or kidney cancer.

V and J are TRBV16 and TRBJ1-5; D unresolved. CDR1 and CDR2 from the germline V gene are KGHSY and FQNENV. This CDR3 region has 14 residues. V lost 2 bases to trimming and J lost 1 base, with 6 bases between them. DNA of the CDR3: TGTGCCAGCAGCCAAAGAGAGAGCAATCAGCCCCAGCATTTT. Amino acids: CASSQRESNQPQHF.

The chain couples TRBV6-1 to TRBJ2-5, with 8 bases that match TRBD1. V lost 0 bases and J lost 3; bases outside the gene matches: 9. CDR1 and CDR2 from the germline V gene are MNHNS and SASEGT. The length of the CDR3 is 17 residues. CDR3 bases: TGTGCCAGCAGTGAAGCGCTTGGGACAGGCGCCGAAGAGACCCAGTACTTC. This translates into CASSEALGTGAEETQYF.

The chain is built from TRBV5-1 and TRBJ2-1, with 13 bases matching TRBD2. This CDR3 is 14 amino acids long. Germline V gives CDR1 SGHRS, CDR2 YFSETQ. The junction had 4 bases not matched to a gene; V was cut back by 3 bases and J by 10 bases. CDR3 residues: CASSSWTSGGEQFF. DNA for the CDR3: TGCGCCAGCAGCTCGTGGACTAGCGGGGGAGAGCAGTTCTTC.

The rearrangement uses TRBV6-1 and TRBJ1-1; D is undetermined. This CDR3 is built from 13 residues. Per the germline V gene, CDR1 is MNHNS and CDR2 is SASEGT. Trimming took off 1 base at V and 9 bases at J, with 12 bases between the two ends. The CDR3 DNA sequence: TGTGCCAGCAGTGAAGAGGAGGGCACAAAAGCTTTCTTT. The encoded protein is CASSEEEGTKAFF.

J is TRBJ1-2 and V is TRBV6-1; 7 bases line up with TRBD1. The CDR3 has 14 amino acids. V was clipped by 8 bases and J by 3 bases; unmatched bases: 9. Looked up from germline, CDR1 is MNHNS and CDR2 is SASEGT. The DNA for the CDR3 is TGTGCCAGCCAACTCGGACAGGTCGACTATGGCTACACCTTC. It translates to CASQLGQVDYGYTF.

This CDR3 is CASSLALAGGPKGAYEQYF. CDR3 DNA sequence: TGTGCCAGCAGCTTAGCGCTAGCGGGAGGCCCCAAGGGAGCCTACGAGCAGTACTTC. V usage is TRBV7-2 and J usage is TRBJ2-7, with 11 bases fitting TRBD2. CDR3 length: 19 residues. The trim removed 0 bases at V and 2 bases at J, leaving 12 bases unmatched. From germline, CDR1 is SGHTA and CDR2 FQGNSA.

V gene TRBV9 combines with J gene TRBJ1-1; the D is unclear. The ends were cut back, 5 bases at V and 1 base at J, with 6 bases in the middle. Germline V gene data show CDR1 as SGDLS and CDR2 as YYNGEE. The CDR3 extends over 12 amino acids. The chain's CDR3 is CASSGWNTEAFF. The CDR3 DNA reads as TGTGCCAGCAGTGGGTGGAACACTGAAGCTTTCTTT.

The rearrangement joins TRBV7-2 to TRBJ1-1, with D uncertain. V was trimmed by 1 base and J by 0 bases, leaving 6 bases between them. This CDR3 is 14 amino acids long. Germline CDR1 and CDR2: SGHTA and FQGNSA. The CDR3 bases are TGTGCCAGCAGCTTAGGGCAGGTGAACACTGAAGCTTTCTTT. It specifies CASSLGQVNTEAFF.

This clone was observed a handful of times. The chain joins TRBV5-4 to TRBJ2-1, with 13 bases that match TRBD2. Germline CDR1 is SGHNT and CDR2 is YYREEE (reference sequence). V was clipped by 4 bases and J by 5 bases; unmatched bases: 9. This CDR3 has 17 residues. CDR3 protein: CASSQSQLAGGNNEQFF. The CDR3 nucleotides are TGTGCCAGCAGCCAATCCCAACTAGCGGGAGGGAACAATGAGCAGTTCTTC.

The chain has TRBV5-4 and TRBJ1-4, with 10 bases that match TRBD1. The CDR3 is 14 amino acids. V shed 4 bases, J shed 5 bases, and the junction held 2 bases outside the gene matches. In germline, CDR1 is SGHNT, CDR2 YYREEE (reference sequence). CDR3 sequence: CASSLGQGNEKLFF. CDR3 DNA sequence: TGTGCCAGCAGCCTGGGACAGGGGAATGAAAAACTGTTTTTT.

V is TRBV5-7 and J is TRBJ1-3; D is possibly TRBD1 (6 bases). TRBV5-7 is recorded as an ORF, its role being uncertain. The CDR3 is 16 amino acids. V dropped 0 bases and J dropped 3 bases, with 13 bases sitting between them. The CDR3 protein is CASSLVPGASGNTIYF. CDR3 nucleotides: TGTGCCAGCAGCTTGGTTCCGGGGGCAAGTGGAAACACCATATATTTT.

The chain couples TRBV5-5 to TRBJ1-1; TRBD1 agrees at 12 bases. The CDR3 runs 17 residues. Germline V gene data show CDR1 as SGHKS and CDR2 as YYEKEE (reference sequence). Unmatched junction bases numbered 9, after V lost 3 bases and J lost 3 bases. CDR3 in DNA: TGTGCCAGCAGCTGGGGACAGGGGGCGCTTAGGGACACTGAAGCTTTCTTT. Amino acids: CASSWGQGALRDTEAFF.

The J gene is TRBJ2-1, the V gene TRBV25-1, with TRBD2 identical over 9 bases. Germline V gives CDR1 MGHDK, CDR2 SYGVNS. This CDR3 comprises 13 residues. Trimming at V came to 5 bases and at J to 9 bases, leaving 5 bases not matched to a gene. In DNA form, the CDR3 reads TGTGCCAGCAGTCCTAGCGGGGCCATTGAGCAGTTCTTC. Translated, it gives CASSPSGAIEQFF.

The V and J genes are TRBV4-2 and TRBJ2-1, with D tentatively TRBD1 or TRBD2 (5 bases each). The length of the CDR3 is 17 residues. Germline V gene data show CDR1 as LGHNA and CDR2 as YNFKEQ. Trimming left V 1 base short and J 1 base short, with 14 bases between. As DNA, the CDR3 is TGTGCCAGCAGCCAAGGCTTGGGGACCCCGTCCTACAATGAGCAGTTCTTC. It codes for CASSQGLGTPSYNEQFF.

This chain joins TRBV2 and TRBJ2-1; a possible D gene is TRBD2 (5 bases). The CDR3 has 14 amino acids. V lost 10 bases and J 2 bases, leaving 15 bases between the germline ends. Germline loops: CDR1 SNHLY, CDR2 FYNNEI. The CDR3 DNA sequence: TGTGCCACCCGACGGACTGTTACCTACAATGAGCAGTTCTTC. Residues: CATRRTVTYNEQFF.

This clone occurred once. The chain couples TRBV28 to TRBJ2-5; no definite D call. Germline values: CDR1 MDHEN, CDR2 SYDVKM. The ends were cut back, 3 bases at V and 5 bases at J, with 13 bases in the middle. The CDR3 length is 14 residues. The DNA for the CDR3 is TGTGCCAGCAGTTTCCCTCCAAGTAGGGAGACCCAGTACTTC. This gives the protein CASSFPPSRETQYF. Drawing the rest from reference TRBV28 and TRBJ2-5, the complete variable domain is DVKVTQSSRYLVKRTGEKVFLECVQDMDHENMFWYRQDPGLGLRLIYFSYDVKMKEKGDIPEGYSVSREKKERFSLILESASTNQTSMYLCASSFPPSRETQYFGPGTRLLVL.

The V gene is TRBV30, the J gene TRBJ1-5, with D maybe TRBD1 (6 bases). Trimming cost V 5 bases and J 7 bases, with 15 bases left between them. CDR1 GTSNPN and CDR2 SVGIG come from the germline V gene (reference sequence). The CDR3 runs 13 residues. This CDR3 reads CAWARGGGQPQHF. The CDR3, as DNA: TGTGCCTGGGCCCGGGGGGGCGGACAGCCCCAGCATTTT.

The rearrangement uses TRBV5-1 and TRBJ2-1; 8 bases agree with TRBD1. Germline values: CDR1 SGHRS, CDR2 YFSETQ. This CDR3 is built from 14 residues. Germline trimming cut 4 bases from V and 5 bases from J; bases unmatched to any gene: 5. The CDR3 DNA follows: TGCGCCAGCAGCGGACAGGGTGGCAACAATGAGCAGTTCTTC. It yields the protein CASSGQGGNNEQFF.

V usage is TRBV30 and J usage is TRBJ1-2; 9 bases align to TRBD1. From germline, CDR1 is GTSNPN and CDR2 SVGIG (reference sequence). After removal of 5 bases from V and 7 bases from J, the junction contained 14 bases not matched to a gene. CDR3 length equals 15 residues. The CDR3 nucleotides read TGTGCCTGGGGAGGTCCGGGACAGGGACCGGGTGGCTACACCTTC. Protein product: CAWGGPGQGPGGYTF.

A few counts support this clone. The rearrangement links TRBV5-1 to TRBJ1-3; 8 bases fit TRBD1. The junction had 10 bases not matched to a gene; V was cut back by 4 bases and J by 4 bases. This CDR3 region has 16 residues. Germline lookup yields CDR1 SGHRS and CDR2 YFSETQ. CDR3 in DNA: TGCGCCAGCAGCGTGGACCCCACAGGGGGAGGAAACACCATATATTTT. Translation gives CASSVDPTGGGNTIYF.